The rows below give T cell receptor beta chains drawn from one sample of a study of yellow fever vaccine responses in identical twins. MiXCR, run by TCRdb on the RT-PCR reads, gives a single entry per CDR3 protein. This sample carries about 1,700 distinct CDR3 sequences, 84% of them seen once, and the ten largest clones take 28%. The sample in question was T cells from blood (PBMCs), unsorted or a sorted subset (not recorded which), obtained before or after yellow fever vaccination (not recorded which). The receptors originated from a female donor who received the yellow fever vaccine. Each CDR3 is given with its conserved first and last residue. D genes are given only for firm matches. Expanded clones get a size class; other rows say once, few or many, or leave the size out.

J gene: TRBJ2-3; D gene: NA; V gene: TRBV4-2; clone size: NA; CDR3 protein: CASSQDSTWLATTDTQYF; CDR3 DNA: TGTGCCAGCAGCCAAGACTCTACTTGGCTAGCTACCACAGATACGCAGTATTTT
J gene: TRBJ1-3; D gene: TRBD1; V gene: TRBV7-3; clone size: few; CDR3 protein: CARVNSGGSGNTIYF; CDR3 DNA: TGTGCCAGGGTAAACTCAGGGGGCTCTGGAAACACCATATATTTT
J gene: TRBJ2-7; D gene: NA; V gene: TRBV6-2/TRBV6-3; clone size: NA; CDR3 protein: CASSYTQDYYEQYF; CDR3 DNA: TGTGCCAGCAGTTACACCCAGGATTACTACGAGCAGTACTTC
J gene: TRBJ1-2; D gene: TRBD1; V gene: TRBV4-2; clone size: NA; CDR3 protein: CASSHGQGNYGYTF; CDR3 DNA: TGTGCCAGCAGCCACGGACAGGGGAACTATGGCTACACCTTC
J gene: TRBJ2-1; D gene: NA; V gene: TRBV4-3; clone size: NA; CDR3 protein: CASSQVVQGTYNEQFF; CDR3 DNA: TGCGCCAGCAGCCAAGTCGTACAGGGTACCTACAATGAGCAGTTCTTC
J gene: TRBJ1-5; D gene: NA; V gene: TRBV30; clone size: once; CDR3 protein: CAWSLRANQPQHF; CDR3 DNA: TGTGCCTGGAGTTTGAGGGCCAATCAGCCCCAGCATTTT
J gene: TRBJ1-5; D gene: NA; V gene: TRBV27; clone size: NA; CDR3 protein: CASSQNQPQHF; CDR3 DNA: TGTGCCAGCAGTCAAAATCAGCCCCAGCATTTT
J gene: TRBJ2-1; D gene: NA; V gene: TRBV14; clone size: few; CDR3 protein: CASSQVTYNEQFF; CDR3 DNA: TGTGCCAGCAGCCAAGTTACGTACAATGAGCAGTTCTTC
J gene: TRBJ2-7; D gene: NA; V gene: TRBV7-9; clone size: NA; CDR3 protein: CASSQLAVEQYF; CDR3 DNA: TGTGCCAGCAGTCAACTAGCCGTCGAGCAGTACTTC
J gene: TRBJ2-7; D gene: TRBD1; V gene: TRBV4-2; clone size: NA; CDR3 protein: CASSQDLGDSSYEQYF; CDR3 DNA: TGTGCCAGCAGCCAAGATCTGGGGGACAGTTCCTACGAGCAGTACTTC